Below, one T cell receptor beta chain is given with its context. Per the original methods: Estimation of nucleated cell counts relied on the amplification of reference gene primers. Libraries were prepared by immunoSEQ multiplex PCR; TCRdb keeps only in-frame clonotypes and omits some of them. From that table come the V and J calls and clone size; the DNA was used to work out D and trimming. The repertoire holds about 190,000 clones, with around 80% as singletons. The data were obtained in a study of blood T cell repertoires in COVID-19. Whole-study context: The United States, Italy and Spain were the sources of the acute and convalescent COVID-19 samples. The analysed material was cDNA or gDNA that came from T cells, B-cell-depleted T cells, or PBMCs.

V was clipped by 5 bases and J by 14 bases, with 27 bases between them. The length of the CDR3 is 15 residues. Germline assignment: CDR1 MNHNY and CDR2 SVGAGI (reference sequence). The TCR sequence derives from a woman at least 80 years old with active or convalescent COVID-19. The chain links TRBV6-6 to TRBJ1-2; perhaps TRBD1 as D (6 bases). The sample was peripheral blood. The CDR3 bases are TGTGCCAGCAGTACACGGACAGACCCCCCCCTACAGCAGACCTTC. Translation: CASSTRTDPPLQQTF.